These 18 T cell receptor beta chains came from one sample sequenced in a study of STAT3 mutations in large granular lymphocyte leukemia. Study-wide points: Every T-cell large granular lymphocyte leukemia patient had at least one immunodominant TCR beta clonotype.

The assay was immunoSEQ multiplex PCR, and TCRdb's table has in-frame clones only and misses some. In the table there are 40,000 to 50,000 clones, 80% to 85% of which are singletons. What these receptors recognize is not known. The source material was PBMCs. The source is a human donor with T large granular lymphocyte leukemia. Some clones in this sample may be carry-over from other donors' samples.

This clone was seen only a few times. This sequence joins TRBV6-5 and TRBJ2-1; D is perhaps TRBD2 (6 bases). The CDR3 has 13 residues. The germline gives CDR1 MNHEY, CDR2 SVGAGI. The V end lost 7 bases, the J end lost 10 bases, and 17 bases lay between the germline ends. The CDR3 DNA sequence: TGTGCCAGCAAAGGACTAAGGCCGTGGGAGCAGTTCTTC. Amino acid sequence: CASKGLRPWEQFF.

CDR3 in DNA: TGTGCCAGCAGCTTGGAGGTCAGGGGGCCGAACACTGAAGCTTTCTTT. Translated, it gives CASSLEVRGPNTEAFF. The genes are TRBV5-4 and TRBJ1-1; 8 nucleotides match TRBD1. V lost 0 bases and J lost 1; bases outside the gene matches: 5. Germline CDR1 SGHNT, CDR2 YYREEE (reference sequence). The CDR3 covers 16 residues.

The rearrangement uses TRBV6-6 and TRBJ1-6; a weak D match, TRBD1 (6 bases). Germline V gene sequence: CDR1 MNHNY, CDR2 SVGAGI (reference sequence). Trimming stripped 6 bases from V and 6 bases from J, with 15 bases between. The CDR3 consists of 15 residues. For the CDR3, the DNA is TGTGCCAGCAGCGACAGGTTGGGGGGTAATTCACCCCTCCACTTT. Its protein is CASSDRLGGNSPLHF.

This clone was seen a single time. This rearrangement joins TRBV15 to TRBJ1-1, with D unclear. The CDR3 has 14 amino acids. CDR1 and CDR2 (germline): LNHNV, YYDKDF (reference sequence). Trimming pared 0 bases from V and 1 base from J, leaving 6 bases between. CDR3 protein: CATSRDWGNTEAFF. For the CDR3, the DNA is TGTGCCACCAGCAGAGATTGGGGGAACACTGAAGCTTTCTTT.

The chain joins TRBV11-2 to TRBJ2-7; D not certain. Germline V gene data show CDR1 as SGHAT and CDR2 as FQNNGV. The CDR3 consists of 13 residues. Trimming left V 1 base short and J 8 bases short, with 12 bases between. The CDR3 DNA is TGTGCCAGCAGCTTAGGAGGTCAGCGCAAGCAGTACGTC. It codes for CASSLGGQRKQYV.

The CDR3 sequence: CASSSLDRGLGGELFF. As DNA, the CDR3 is TGTGCCAGCAGCTCATTGGACAGGGGGCTTGGCGGGGAGCTGTTTTTT. The rearrangement links TRBV5-6 to TRBJ2-2, with 11 bases aligning to TRBD1. Per the germline V gene, CDR1 is SGHDT and CDR2 is YYEEEE. The V segment lost 3 bases and the J segment 7 bases; nucleotides outside the gene matches: 8. The CDR3 runs 16 residues. The whole variable domain, remainder taken from reference TRBV5-6 and TRBJ2-2, is DAGVTQSPTHLIKTRGQQVTLRCSPKSGHDTVSWYQQALGQGPQFIFQYYEEEERQRGNFPDRFSGHQFPNYSSELNVNALLLGDSALYLCASSSLDRGLGGELFFGEGSRLTVL.

Here the CDR3 DNA reads TGTGCCAGCAGCTCATTTAGGGGCACCGGGAATGAAAAACTGTTTTTT. Protein product: CASSSFRGTGNEKLFF. The rearrangement uses TRBV5-4 and TRBJ1-4; maybe TRBD1 (5 bases). The germline V gene has CDR1 SGHNT and CDR2 YYREEE (reference sequence). Trimming cost V 3 bases and J 5 bases, with 17 bases left between them. There are 16 residues in the CDR3. The complete variable domain, with remaining parts taken from reference TRBV5-4 and TRBJ1-4, reads ETGVTQSPTHLIKTRGQQVTLRCSSQSGHNTVSWYQQALGQGPQFIFQYYREEENGRGNFPPRFSGLQFPNYSSELNVNALELDDSALYLCASSSFRGTGNEKLFFGSGTQLSVL.

This clone was seen just once. The CDR3 region is CASSSDRGTGELFF. The CDR3 DNA follows: TGTGCCAGCAGCTCGGACAGGGGCACCGGGGAGCTGTTTTTT. The chain combines TRBV7-7 with TRBJ2-2; 9 positions agree with TRBD1. Germline CDR1 SSHAT, CDR2 FNYEAQ (reference sequence). V gave up 4 bases and J gave up 4 bases; unmatched junction bases: 1. The CDR3 has 14 residues.

Details on this clone: In the same sample, other DNA sequences code for this CDR3. The J gene is TRBJ1-2, the V gene TRBV28; a possible D gene is TRBD1 (5 bases). Per the germline V gene, CDR1 is MDHEN and CDR2 is SYDVKM. Deletions cut 6 bases from V and 7 bases from J, with 9 bases between. The CDR3 has 11 amino acids. As DNA, the CDR3 is TGTGCCAGCAGACTAGGGGTTGGCTACACCTTC. Its translation is CASRLGVGYTF.

V gene TRBV9 combines with J gene TRBJ2-3, with a weak D call TRBD1 (5 bases). The V gene lost 0 bases and the J gene lost 4 bases, with 12 bases spanning the gap. CDR1 is SGDLS and CDR2 is YYNGEE in the germline V gene. The CDR3 contains 15 residues. For the CDR3, the DNA is TGTGCCAGCAGCGTAGATCAAGGGGCCGCAGATACGCAGTATTTT. Translated, it gives CASSVDQGAADTQYF.

The chain joins TRBV7-9 to TRBJ2-5; 14 bases are a match to TRBD2. Per germline, CDR1 SEHNR and CDR2 FQNEAQ (reference sequence). The J segment lost 2 bases and the V segment lost 5 bases, leaving 7 bases of the junction unmatched. The CDR3 is made up of 17 amino acids. DNA for the CDR3: TGTGCCAGCAGCCTCAGACTAGCGGGGGGGCGGCAAGAGACCCAGTACTTC. It is translated as CASSLRLAGGRQETQYF.

The rearrangement joins TRBV30 to TRBJ2-5; TRBD1 aligns across 10 bases. The CDR3 sequence is 19 residues long. Germline-derived CDR1 and CDR2 are GTSNPN and SVGIG (reference sequence). The V gene end was trimmed by 0 bases and the J gene end by 2 bases; junction bases not matched to a gene: 15. The CDR3 DNA sequence: TGTGCCTGGAGTGTACACAGGACAGGGGGTAACCCCACTCAAGAGACCCAGTACTTC. It yields the protein CAWSVHRTGGNPTQETQYF.

The rearrangement uses TRBV5-1 and TRBJ2-1; the match to TRBD2 covers 9 bases. J was trimmed by 5 bases and V by 5 bases; bases with no gene match: 5. The V gene's germline CDR1 is SGHRS and CDR2 YFSETQ. The CDR3 has 14 residues. CDR3 region: CASRFSSGDNEQFF. For the CDR3, the DNA is TGCGCCAGCAGGTTTTCTAGCGGGGACAATGAGCAGTTCTTC.

The V call is TRBV14, the J call TRBJ2-3; the D gene could be TRBD1 or TRBD2 (5 bases each). The germline V gene encodes CDR1 SGHDN and CDR2 FVKESK. The CDR3 extends over 15 amino acids. Trimming left V 1 base short and J 6 bases short, with 14 bases between. Here the CDR3 reads CASSQVRGRADTQYF. CDR3 sequence (DNA): TGTGCCAGCAGCCAAGTGAGGGGCCGGGCGGATACGCAGTATTTT.

The CDR3 here is CASSFKGTDTQYF. CDR3 nucleotide sequence: TGTGCCAGCAGCTTCAAGGGTACAGATACGCAGTATTTT. The chain uses TRBV7-2 and TRBJ2-3, with D hard to call. V was clipped by 3 bases and J by 3 bases, with 7 bases between them. Germline loops: CDR1 SGHTA, CDR2 FQGNSA. This CDR3 comprises 13 residues.

This chain uses TRBV18 with TRBJ1-3, with D perhaps matching TRBD1 (6 bases). The CDR3 sequence is 14 residues long. Trimming shortened V by 3 bases and J by 10 bases, and 16 bases separated the two germline ends. Per germline, CDR1 KGHSH and CDR2 LQKENI. In nucleotides, the CDR3 is TGTGCCAGCTCACCCGGACAGTTTCCAGATACCATATATTTT. Protein sequence: CASSPGQFPDTIYF.

This chain joins TRBV5-4 and TRBJ2-2; D possibly uses TRBD1 or TRBD2 (5 bases each). Germline V CDR1 and CDR2: SGHNT, YYREEE (reference sequence). V lost 3 bases and J lost 4, with 13 bases in between. CDR3 length: 15 residues. DNA for the CDR3: TGTGCCAGCAGCTCGGGGACGGGGTCCACCGGGGAGCTGTTTTTT. This gives the protein CASSSGTGSTGELFF. Complete variable domain (other parts from reference TRBV5-4 and TRBJ2-2): ETGVTQSPTHLIKTRGQQVTLRCSSQSGHNTVSWYQQALGQGPQFIFQYYREEENGRGNFPPRFSGLQFPNYSSELNVNALELDDSALYLCASSSGTGSTGELFFGEGSRLTVL.

This clone came up a few times. This chain connects TRBV7-2 to TRBJ1-2, with D perhaps TRBD1 (6 bases). Trimming removed 2 bases from V and 6 bases from J, with 13 bases in between. In germline, CDR1 is SGHTA, CDR2 FQGNSA. The CDR3 runs 14 residues. The chain's CDR3 is CASSLFGQMDGYTF. DNA of the CDR3: TGTGCCAGCAGCTTATTTGGACAGATGGATGGCTACACCTTC.